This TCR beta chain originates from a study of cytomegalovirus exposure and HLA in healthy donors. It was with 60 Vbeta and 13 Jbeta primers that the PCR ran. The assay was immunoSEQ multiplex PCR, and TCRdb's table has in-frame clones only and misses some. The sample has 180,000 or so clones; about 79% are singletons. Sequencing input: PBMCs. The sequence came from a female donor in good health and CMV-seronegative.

The CDR3 sequence is CASQVWGNQPQHF. The CDR3 DNA is TGTGCCAGCCAGGTTTGGGGCAATCAGCCCCAGCATTTT. The chain links TRBV28 to TRBJ1-5; D gene ambiguous. Germline assignment: CDR1 MDHEN and CDR2 SYDVKM. The CDR3 has 13 residues. Trimming shortened V by 8 bases and J by 2 bases, and 10 bases separated the two germline ends. The full variable domain, in which reference TRBV28 and TRBJ1-5 provide the parts outside the CDR3, is DVKVTQSSRYLVKRTGEKVFLECVQDMDHENMFWYRQDPGLGLRLIYFSYDVKMKEKGDIPEGYSVSREKKERFSLILESASTNQTSMYLCASQVWGNQPQHFGDGTRLSIL.